Detailed here is one T cell receptor beta chain. This sample was taken from a study of blood T cell repertoires in COVID-19. Background on the study: Whether acute or convalescent, the COVID-19 samples came from the United States, Italy and Spain.

V lost 0 bases and J 5 bases, leaving 13 bases between the germline ends. Germline V CDR1 and CDR2: KGHSH, LQKENI. The CDR3 has 15 residues. The assay was immunoSEQ multiplex PCR, and TCRdb's table has in-frame clones only and misses some. The repertoire consists of fewer than 120,000 clones, with roughly 76% occurring once and the leading ten covering under 10%. Sequenced material: peripheral blood. The V call is TRBV18, the J call TRBJ2-5; weak D call: TRBD2 (5 bases). This sequence originates from a woman aged 60-75 years with acute or convalescent COVID-19. The CDR3 here is CASSPPTGIGETQYF. CDR3 nucleotides: TGTGCCAGCTCACCACCAACGGGGATAGGGGAGACCCAGTACTTC.